The next 17 T cell receptor beta chains were all read from a single sample in a study of blood T cell repertoires in COVID-19. Clones were sequenced by immunoSEQ multiplex PCR, and TCRdb holds only the in-frame ones, with some missing. The sample yields over 150,000 clones, approximately 83% seen once. The sample consisted of peripheral blood. All receptors derive from a woman of 80 years or more with active or convalescent COVID-19.

The rearrangement joins TRBV7-6 to TRBJ2-6; perhaps TRBD1 as D (6 bases). The CDR3 has 15 amino acids. Germline CDR1 reads SGHVS; CDR2 reads FNYEAQ. V gave up 5 bases and J gave up 0 bases, with 8 bases separating them. CDR3 coding DNA: TGTGCCAGCAGCGAACAGGGCTCTGGGGCCAACGTCCTGACTTTC. Translating it yields CASSEQGSGANVLTF.

This sequence joins TRBV27 and TRBJ1-1, with D maybe TRBD1 (6 bases). The CDR3 covers 14 residues. Trimming cost V 8 bases and J 2 bases, with 15 bases left between them. The germline V gene has CDR1 MNHEY and CDR2 SMNVEV (reference sequence). The DNA of the CDR3 is TGTGCCAGCGGCTACAGGGAGGGAAACACTGAAGCTTTCTTT. The encoded protein is CASGYREGNTEAFF.

The chain recombines TRBV18 with TRBJ1-4; the D is unclear. The CDR3 has 13 residues. Germline assignment: CDR1 KGHSH and CDR2 LQKENI. V lost 6 bases to trimming and J lost 8 bases, with 13 bases between them. CDR3 region: CASSREELEKLFF. As DNA, the CDR3 is TGTGCCAGCTCCCGGGAGGAATTGGAAAAACTGTTTTTT.

The rearrangement uses TRBV6-4 and TRBJ1-6; 7 bases are a match to TRBD1. Germline loops: CDR1 MRHNA, CDR2 SNTAGT. The ends lost 6 bases at V and 5 bases at J; junction bases unmatched: 4. The CDR3 has 14 amino acids. CDR3 loop: CASRETGDNSPLHF. The CDR3 DNA sequence: TGTGCCAGCAGGGAAACAGGGGATAATTCACCCCTCCACTTT.

This clone has only a few counts. The CDR3 loop is CASSSGERDTDTQYF. The CDR3 DNA reads as TGTGCCAGCAGTTCGGGTGAGCGGGACACAGATACGCAGTATTTT. The V gene is TRBV6-6, the J gene TRBJ2-3; TRBD2 matches 7 bases. The CDR3 runs 15 residues. Trimming cost V 4 bases and J 2 bases; bases outside gene matches: 6. Germline assignment: CDR1 MNHNY and CDR2 SVGAGI (reference sequence).

This clone was seen a few times. The sample contains more than one DNA sequence encoding this CDR3. The CDR3 spells CASSLRQGNGYTF. The CDR3 DNA is TGTGCCAGCAGTTTAAGACAGGGGAATGGCTACACCTTC. The chain employs TRBV28 and TRBJ1-2; TRBD1 matches at 8 bases. This CDR3 has 13 amino acids. After removal of 2 bases from V and 6 bases from J, the junction contained 2 bases not matched to a gene. Germline V gene data show CDR1 as MDHEN and CDR2 as SYDVKM.

The chain joins TRBV30 to TRBJ1-3; perhaps TRBD1 as D (6 bases). Trimming stripped 1 base from V and 2 bases from J, with 9 bases between. The CDR3 runs 14 residues. Germline V CDR1 and CDR2: GTSNPN, SVGIG (reference sequence). CDR3: CAWSAGTTGNTIYF. The CDR3, as DNA: TGTGCCTGGAGTGCCGGGACAACTGGAAACACCATATATTTT.

The chain is built from TRBV19 and TRBJ2-5, with 8 nucleotides matching TRBD1. The CDR3 extends over 15 amino acids. J was trimmed by 5 bases and V by 6 bases; bases with no gene match: 11. Germline V gives CDR1 LNHDA, CDR2 SQIVND (reference sequence). CDR3 sequence reads: CASRDSGGETETQYF. Written as DNA, the CDR3 is TGTGCCAGTAGGGACTCAGGGGGCGAAACGGAGACCCAGTACTTC.

This clone has a single count. The rearrangement uses TRBV5-1 and TRBJ1-4; 8 bases agree with TRBD1. V lost 4 bases, J lost 8 bases, and 10 bases stayed unmatched. This CDR3 has 15 residues. Germline assignment: CDR1 SGHRS and CDR2 YFSETQ. In DNA form, the CDR3 reads TGCGCCAGCAGCAGCACGGACAGGGCGGGGGAAAAACTGTTTTTT. Amino acid sequence: CASSSTDRAGEKLFF.

This rearrangement joins TRBV27 to TRBJ2-3, with D possibly matching TRBD1 (5 bases). The CDR3 has 13 amino acids. Looked up from germline, CDR1 is MNHEY and CDR2 is SMNVEV (reference sequence). V was cut by 1 base and J by 6 bases, with 8 bases left in between. CDR3 sequence (DNA): TGTGCCAGCAGTTTATTCTCAGGGGATACGCAGTATTTT. As protein: CASSLFSGDTQYF.

The chain carries TRBV5-1 and TRBJ2-1; 11 bases are shared with TRBD2. The germline gives CDR1 SGHRS, CDR2 YFSETQ. J lost 5 bases, V lost 4 bases, and 5 bases had no gene match. The CDR3 spans 15 residues. CDR3 sequence (DNA): TGCGCCAGCAGCCCCCCTAGCGGGGGGCACAATGAGCAGTTCTTC. It codes for CASSPPSGGHNEQFF.

V gene TRBV5-1 combines with J gene TRBJ2-3, with a tentative D call TRBD2 (7 bases). The CDR3 is 15 residues long. V lost 5 bases and J 3 bases, leaving 16 bases between the germline ends. The germline CDR1 and CDR2 sequences are SGHRS and YFSETQ. The DNA for the CDR3 is TGCGCCAGCAGATTCGGAGGGGGGGCAACAGATACGCAGTATTTT. Its translation: CASRFGGGATDTQYF. The variable domain in full, with the rest retrieved from reference TRBV5-1 and TRBJ2-3, is KAGVTQTPRYLIKTRGQQVTLSCSPISGHRSVSWYQQTPGQGLQFLFEYFSETQRNKGNFPGRFSGRQFSNSRSEMNVSTLELGDSALYLCASRFGGGATDTQYFGPGTRLTVL.

The rearrangement uses TRBV19 and TRBJ1-2, with TRBD1 identical over 10 bases. The junction had 8 bases not matched to a gene; V was cut back by 5 bases and J by 2 bases. The V gene's germline CDR1 is LNHDA and CDR2 SQIVND (reference sequence). The CDR3 spans 16 residues. The CDR3 DNA is TGTGCCAGTAGTCCGCGACAGGGGGCCGGCAACTATGGCTACACCTTC. As protein: CASSPRQGAGNYGYTF.

The chain carries TRBV19 and TRBJ2-5; the match to TRBD1 covers 12 bases. The CDR3 is made up of 15 amino acids. J lost 5 bases, V lost 6 bases, and 7 bases had no gene match. Germline lookup yields CDR1 LNHDA and CDR2 SQIVND (reference sequence). CDR3 residues: CASRIGTGGVETQYF. For the CDR3, the DNA is TGTGCCAGTAGGATCGGGACAGGGGGCGTCGAGACCCAGTACTTC.

This chain connects TRBV30 to TRBJ1-2, with TRBD1 matching over 10 bases. The V segment lost 0 bases and the J segment 12 bases; nucleotides outside the gene matches: 13. Germline V CDR1 and CDR2: GTSNPN, SVGIG (reference sequence). CDR3 length: 15 residues. The CDR3 DNA reads as TGTGCCTGGAGTGTCCCGGGACAGGGGACACCGTCCCACACCTTC. Translation gives CAWSVPGQGTPSHTF.

The chain couples TRBV29-1 to TRBJ1-1, with D possibly matching TRBD1 (6 bases). The CDR3 has 12 residues. V dropped 7 bases and J dropped 1 base, with 10 bases sitting between them. Germline values: CDR1 SQVTM, CDR2 ANQGSEA. The chain's CDR3 is CSAKGENTEAFF. The CDR3, as DNA: TGCAGCGCCAAGGGGGAGAACACTGAAGCTTTCTTT. Full variable domain (missing parts from reference TRBV29-1 and TRBJ1-1): SAVISQKPSRDICQRGTSLTIQCQVDSQVTMMFWYRQQPGQSLTLIATANQGSEATYESGFVIDKFPISRPNLTFSTLTVSNMSPEDSSIYLCSAKGENTEAFFGQGTRLTVV.

The chain couples TRBV7-9 to TRBJ2-7; 8 nucleotides agree with TRBD1. The J segment lost 2 bases and the V segment lost 5 bases, leaving 8 bases of the junction unmatched. Germline CDR1 SEHNR, CDR2 FQNEAQ (reference sequence). The CDR3 runs 15 residues. The CDR3 sequence is CASSQREQGAYEQYF. The CDR3 DNA reads as TGTGCCAGCAGCCAGAGGGAACAGGGGGCCTACGAGCAGTACTTC.